This TCR beta chain was captured in a study of control samples from healthy donors and cancer patients (TCRdb year 2020). CDR1 and CDR2, per the germline V gene, are SGHVS and FQNEAQ. Taken from cysteine to phenylalanine, the CDR3 has 14 residues. Only CDR3 DNA remains: 42 bases, in frame from the first base. V loses 1 base, J loses 8 bases, and the germline ends lie 12 bases apart. Library method: the immunoSEQ multiplex PCR assay. The table comes from immuneACCESS by way of TCRdb, which keeps in-frame sequences with V and J called. Part of the clones is missing from these tables; in studies checked, under half for an unresolved V gene and the rest for unknown reasons. A total of tens of thousands of clones appear in this sample, about nine tenths of them only once. The ten top clones hold about 6% of the sample. Notes on this clone: It has no known antigen specificity. It has no much larger one-base neighbor in the sample; base qualities were not kept.

Sequenced sample: PBMCs. The receptor was derived from a man in his 60s with colorectal cancer. The sequence joins TRBV7-8 to TRBJ2-4; matching of 6 bases hints at TRBD1 as the D gene. The DNA is TGTGCCAGCAGCTTAGTAGGGGGTGCGGACATTCAGTACTTC. Its coded protein is CASSLVGGADIQYF.